The sequence of this T cell receptor beta chain was determined in a study of Ad26.COV2.S vaccination and SARS-CoV-2 variants. Study-level results: TCR breadth and depth estimates may have understated total T cell responses. People who got the vaccine had more spike-specific TCR breadth than people who got placebo.

The CDR3 runs 13 residues. With 5 bases clipped from V and 7 bases from J, the junction kept 2 bases outside the gene matches. Germline V gene lookup returns CDR1 SEHNR and CDR2 FQNEAQ (reference sequence). Treatment meaning: approximately 18 received Ad26.COV2.S at low or high dose, single or two shots; roughly five received placebo; per-sample allocation not given. Sampling was performed 63 days after the first vaccine or placebo injection. Profiled with immunoSEQ multiplex PCR; TCRdb holds only in-frame clones, not every one. The repertoire consists of 430,000 or so clones, with roughly 90% occurring once and the leading ten covering about 12%. This clone was detected only a few times. Antigen unknown.

The chain has TRBV7-9 and TRBJ2-1, with 10 bases lining up with TRBD1. This receptor was identified in a person between 18 and 60 years old who received the Ad26.COV2.S COVID-19 vaccine or a placebo. The sequenced sample was peripheral blood, obtained in a trial of Ad26.COV2.S vaccine versus placebo. This CDR3 is CASSRTGGNEQFF. The DNA for the CDR3 is TGTGCCAGCAGCCGGACAGGGGGAAATGAGCAGTTCTTC. The variable domain in full, completed from reference TRBV7-9 and TRBJ2-1, reads DTGVSQNPRHKITKRGQNVTFRCDPISEHNRLYWYRQTLGQGPEFLTYFQNEAQLEKSRLLSDRFSAERPKGSFSTLEIQRTEQGDSAMYLCASSRTGGNEQFFGPGTRLTVL.